This T cell receptor (beta chain) is drawn from a study of blood T cell repertoires in COVID-19. Method: immunoSEQ multiplex PCR; TCRdb's copy keeps in-frame clones and lacks some. The sample yields roughly 410,000 clones, 70% to 90% seen once. This clonotype was sampled from a woman aged 55-69 years with COVID-19, enrolled during active disease. The sequenced material came from peripheral blood.

CDR3 sequence: CASSLTSGVTGELFF. CDR3 DNA sequence: TGTGCCAGCAGCCTAACTAGCGGTGTCACCGGGGAGCTGTTTTTT. The chain is built from TRBV21-1 and TRBJ2-2; the D segment call TRBD2 is taken from the table without a DNA check. TRBV21-1 is reported as a pseudogene. The CDR3 length is 15 residues.